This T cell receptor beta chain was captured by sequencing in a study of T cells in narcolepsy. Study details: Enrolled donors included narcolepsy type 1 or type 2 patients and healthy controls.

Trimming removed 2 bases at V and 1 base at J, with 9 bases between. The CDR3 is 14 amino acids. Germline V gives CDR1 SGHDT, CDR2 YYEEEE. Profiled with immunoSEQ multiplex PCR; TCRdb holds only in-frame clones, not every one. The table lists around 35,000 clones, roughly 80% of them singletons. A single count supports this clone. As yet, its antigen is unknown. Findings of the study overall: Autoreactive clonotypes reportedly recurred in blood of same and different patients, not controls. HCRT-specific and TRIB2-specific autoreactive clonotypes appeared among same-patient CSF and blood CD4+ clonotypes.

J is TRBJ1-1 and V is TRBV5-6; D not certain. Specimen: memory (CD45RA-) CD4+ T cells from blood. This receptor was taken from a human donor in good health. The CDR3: CASSLGWGNTEAFF. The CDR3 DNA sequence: TGTGCCAGCAGCTTAGGTTGGGGGAACACTGAAGCTTTCTTT.